The TCR beta chain described here comes from a study of blood T cell repertoires in COVID-19. At the level of the study: Samples came from the United States, Italy and Spain, spanning acute and convalescent COVID-19.

The germline gives CDR1 MNHNS, CDR2 SASEGT. Trimming removed 0 bases from V and 2 bases from J, with 9 bases in between. The CDR3 is made up of 15 amino acids. Authors' analysis steps: The authors estimated nucleated cell counts from reference gene primer amplification. Data came from immunoSEQ multiplex PCR; TCRdb stores just in-frame clones and leaves some out. From that table come the V and J calls and clone size; the DNA was used to work out D and trimming. The data show 90,000 to 130,000 clones, 76% seen once. Sequencing was carried out using peripheral blood. The receptor comes from a woman older than 75 with acute or convalescent COVID-19. This chain links TRBV6-1 with TRBJ2-3, with a tentative D call TRBD2 (5 bases). CDR3 sequence reads: CASSEARGNTDTQYF. The CDR3 region has the DNA TGTGCCAGCAGTGAAGCCAGAGGGAACACAGATACGCAGTATTTT.